This entry features one TCR beta chain sequence. Its specificity is not known. The record originates from a study of T cell clonotyping in hematopoietic cell transplantation. Findings and caveats of the study: At the given depth, recipient repertoires were over 95% de novo clonotypes. Higher Inverse Simpson Index values in graft donor and pretransplant recipient predicted broader posttransplant TCR diversity.

The germline V gene has CDR1 MNHEY and CDR2 SVGAGI. CDR3 length: 15 amino acids. The junction had 13 bases not matched to a gene; V was cut back by 7 bases and J by 4 bases. The time point was: recipient sample about 28 days before transplant, after cytoreduction. Clones were read by immunoSEQ multiplex PCR, and TCRdb kept only the in-frame ones, dropping some. Of tens of thousands of clones detected, roughly 95% appear once; the ten largest clones hold under 2%. The receptor comes from a woman between 45 and 65 years old with acute myeloid leukemia. Some clones in this sample may be carry-over from other donors' samples. Source: peripheral blood mononuclear cells, taken before stem cell transplant. The chain recombines TRBV6-5 with TRBJ2-7; 7 bases line up with TRBD2. The CDR3 spells CASTPRPAGTYEQYF. The CDR3 DNA reads TGTGCCAGCACCCCCCGGCCAGCGGGAACATACGAGCAGTACTTC.